This T cell receptor beta chain came from a study of OX40 agonist ivuxolimab in advanced cancers. Study as a whole: Six ivuxolimab dose levels, 0.01 to 10 mg/kg, were given intravenously every 2 weeks.

Germline loops: CDR1 MNHNS, CDR2 SASEGT. Trimming shortened V by 7 bases and J by 1 base, and 16 bases separated the two germline ends. The CDR3 is 15 residues long. Only in-frame clones appear in the TCRdb table, and some are missing; sequencing was by immunoSEQ multiplex PCR. In the table there are tens of thousands of clones, 85% to 90% of which are singletons. V usage is TRBV6-1 and J usage is TRBJ1-1, with D perhaps matching TRBD1 (6 bases). Sequenced here: CD4+ or CD8+ T cells sorted from blood, sampled in a trial of the OX40 agonist ivuxolimab. This clonotype was sampled from an adult with an advanced solid tumor such as melanoma, head and neck, liver or kidney cancer. CDR3 sequence: CASTDLGQKNTEAFF. The CDR3 DNA reads TGTGCCAGCACTGACCTCGGACAGAAGAACACTGAAGCTTTCTTT.